Sequencing of this TCR beta chain was carried out in a study of T cells in Graves' hyperthyroidism and ophthalmopathy. This clonotype was seen many times. It was RNA transcripts that yielded the amplified TCR beta CDR3 regions. In the first-round RT-PCR of the TCR CDR3, the HTBI primer set was used. Each CDR3 protein gets one entry after TCRdb re-called the multiplex PCR reads with MiXCR. In the table there are over 250,000 distinct CDR3 sequences, about 25% of which are singletons. V was trimmed by 2 bases and J by 3 bases, leaving 12 bases between them. Germline assignment: CDR1 SGHRS and CDR2 YFSETQ. This CDR3 comprises 14 residues.

Source material: blood. This TCR came from a man aged 35 to 55 with Graves' hyperthyroidism that later progressed to Graves' ophthalmopathy. The chain recombines TRBV5-1 with TRBJ2-7; unclear D gene. The CDR3 is CASSFRSPLYEQYF. CDR3 in DNA: TGCGCCAGCAGCTTCCGCTCACCCCTCTACGAGCAGTACTTC.